A selection of T cell receptor beta chains follows, all from one sample in a study of cytotoxic CD8 clonotypes in ibrutinib-treated CLL. The table came from immunoSEQ multiplex PCR; TCRdb's copy has only in-frame clones and leaves some out. Of 50,000 to 70,000 clones in the sample, 54% were seen once. The sequences come from PBMCs, collected at disease progression, from a patient treated with ibrutinib. The receptors were gathered from a human donor with chronic lymphocytic leukemia. Each CDR3 is given with its conserved first and last residue. D genes are given only for firm matches. Clone size, where shown, is once, few, many, or a class for clones that have expanded.

V	size	J	D	DNA	CDR3
TRBV27	.	TRBJ2-7	TRBD2	TGTGCCAGCAGGGGAGGCGGGGGGGCTTTCTACGAGCAGTACTTC	CASRGGGGAFYEQYF
TRBV7-2	few	TRBJ2-1	.	TGTGCCAGCAGGTCACAGGGTCGCAATGAGCAGTTCTTC	CASRSQGRNEQFF
TRBV27	few	TRBJ1-5	.	TGTGCCAGCAGTACCCGACCGGGCAATCAGCCCCAGCATTTT	CASSTRPGNQPQHF
TRBV7-8	.	TRBJ1-2	.	TGTGCCAGCAGCTTAGTCGGAGACTATGGCTACACCTTC	CASSLVGDYGYTF
TRBV6-5	.	TRBJ1-2	TRBD1	TGTGCCAGCGGACAGGCGGTCTATGGCTACACCTTC	CASGQAVYGYTF
TRBV6-1	.	TRBJ2-7	.	TGTGCCAGCCTCCAAGGATACGAGCAGTACTTC	CASLQGYEQYF
TRBV7-9	many	TRBJ1-5	.	TGTGCCAGCAGCTTAGGTTCCTCTACAGCCGCTCAGCCCCAGCATTTT	CASSLGSSTAAQPQHF
TRBV28	.	TRBJ2-2	.	TGTGCCAGCAGTTTTGGGGGGCTGAACACCGGGGAGCTGTTTTTT	CASSFGGLNTGELFF
TRBV28	.	TRBJ1-1	.	TGTGCCAGCAGTTTATTCAGGGAAGCTTTCTTT	CASSLFREAFF
TRBV7-9	.	TRBJ2-3	TRBD1	TGTGCCAGCAGTCCCGCACCGACAGGGACCACAGATACGCAGTATTTT	CASSPAPTGTTDTQYF
TRBV4-2	.	TRBJ2-6	.	TGTGCCAGCAGCCCTATGGGCGCTGGGGCCAACGTCCTGACTTTC	CASSPMGAGANVLTF
TRBV18	.	TRBJ2-5	TRBD2	TGTGCCAGCTCACCACCGTGGGCTAGCGGGAGTGAGACCCAGTACTTC	CASSPPWASGSETQYF
TRBV13	many	TRBJ2-2	.	TGTGCCAGCAGCCCGGGGCCGTACACCGGGGAGCTGTTTTTT	CASSPGPYTGELFF
TRBV9	.	TRBJ1-4	.	TGTGCCAGCAGCGTAGAGTGGGGAAGGGATGAAAAACTGTTTTTT	CASSVEWGRDEKLFF
TRBV6-6	few	TRBJ1-1	.	TGTGCCAGCAGTTCTTCAGGGGATCGAACTGAAGCTTTCTTT	CASSSSGDRTEAFF
TRBV11-3	.	TRBJ2-7	.	TGTGCCAGCAGCTTAGCGACAGTTTACGAGCAGTACTTC	CASSLATVYEQYF
TRBV7-2	.	TRBJ2-1	TRBD2	TGTGCCAGCAGCTCGACTAGCGGGAGGACGTTTAATGAGCAGTTCTTC	CASSSTSGRTFNEQFF
TRBV27	few	TRBJ1-5	TRBD1	TGTGCCAGCAGATTAGGACAGGGGGGCGCTGGCAATCAGCCCCAGCATTTT	CASRLGQGGAGNQPQHF
TRBV20-1	.	TRBJ1-5	.	TGCAGTTTGGGGCTGAATCAGCCCCAGCATTTT	CSLGLNQPQHF
TRBV18	few	TRBJ1-1	TRBD1	TGTGCCAGCTCACCACAGGGGACAGCTAACACTGAAGCTTTCTTT	CASSPQGTANTEAFF
TRBV4-1	.	TRBJ1-4	.	TGCGCCAGCAGCCAGCTACCAGGGGAAAAACTGTTTTTT	CASSQLPGEKLFF
TRBV30	.	TRBJ2-7	TRBD1	TGTGTCTGCTGGTACACCGGGACAGGGTCCGAGCAGTACTTC	CVCWYTGTGSEQYF
TRBV27	.	TRBJ1-2	TRBD1	TGTGCCAGCAGTTTATCTGTAGGGGGCGCGGGCTACACCTTC	CASSLSVGGAGYTF
TRBV7-2	.	TRBJ2-3	TRBD2	TGTGCCAGCAGCTTGGGGGGGTATACGCAGTATTTT	CASSLGGYTQYF
TRBV6-4	.	TRBJ1-2	.	TGTGCCAGCAGTGACGGGGGACACGCAACCTATGGCTACACCTTC	CASSDGGHATYGYTF
TRBV5-1	many	TRBJ2-6	.	TGCGCCAGCAGTTTGCCACAGTATTCTGGGGCCAACGTCCTGACTTTC	CASSLPQYSGANVLTF
TRBV23-1	.	TRBJ1-5	.	TGCGCCAGCAGTCGCTGCCCACGGGATCAGCCCCAGCATTTT	CASSRCPRDQPQHF
TRBV7-3	few	TRBJ2-2	TRBD2	TGTGCCAGCAGACCAACCGGACTAGAGCGGAACACCGGGGAGCTGTTTTTT	CASRPTGLERNTGELFF
TRBV29-1	.	TRBJ2-1	.	TGCAGCGTCGGGACCGGGAAGGGCTACAATGAGCAGTTCTTC	CSVGTGKGYNEQFF
TRBV9	.	TRBJ2-7	.	TGTGCCAGCAGCGTGGACGGCTCCTACGAGCAGTACTTC	CASSVDGSYEQYF
TRBV5-1	.	TRBJ1-6	.	TGCGCCAGCAGCTTGGCCGTCCAGAGTAATTCACCCCTCCACTTT	CASSLAVQSNSPLHF
TRBV5-1	.	TRBJ2-7	.	TGCGCCAGCAGCTTGGAATCCAGAATCTACGAGCAGTACTTC	CASSLESRIYEQYF
TRBV10-3	.	TRBJ2-5	.	TGTGCCATCATTTGGGAGACCCAGTACTTC	CAIIWETQYF
TRBV30	few	TRBJ2-6	TRBD1	TGTGCCTGGAGCGGGACAGGGTACTCTGGGGCCAACGTCCTGACTTTC	CAWSGTGYSGANVLTF
TRBV7-2	few	TRBJ2-7	TRBD1	TGTGCCAGCAGCTTGCCAGGGGGCGAGCAGTACTTC	CASSLPGGEQYF
TRBV5-1	.	TRBJ2-1	.	TGCGCCAGCAGCTCAGGGAGTAACTCCTACAATGAGCAGTTCTTC	CASSSGSNSYNEQFF
TRBV13	.	TRBJ2-7	.	TGTGCCAGCAGCGGAATTCTGGGGGCCTACGAGCAGTACTTC	CASSGILGAYEQYF
TRBV15	.	TRBJ2-3	.	TGTGCCACCAGCAGAGATAGCACAGATACGCAGTATTTT	CATSRDSTDTQYF
TRBV4-2	.	TRBJ2-3	TRBD1	TGTGCCAGCAGCTCGGGACAGGGAGACACAGATACGCAGTATTTT	CASSSGQGDTDTQYF
TRBV5-1	many	TRBJ1-2	TRBD1	TGCGCCAGCAGCGCGGGACAGTTTGGCTACACCTTC	CASSAGQFGYTF
TRBV18	.	TRBJ2-7	TRBD1	TGTGCCAGCTCAACGAGACAGGGCGGCTCCTACGAGCAGTACTTC	CASSTRQGGSYEQYF
TRBV7-2	few	TRBJ1-2	TRBD1	TGTGCCATCATGCCTAAGGACAGGGGTTGGCGGTATGGCTACACCTTC	CAIMPKDRGWRYGYTF
TRBV7-2	.	TRBJ1-1	.	TGTGCCAGCAGCCCGACGAGCCGGACTGAAGCTTTCTTT	CASSPTSRTEAFF
TRBV7-9	few	TRBJ1-2	.	TGTGCCAGCAGCTTAGGGGTGTCAGGTTCCTATGGCTACACCTTC	CASSLGVSGSYGYTF
TRBV5-1	.	TRBJ1-6	.	TGCGCCAGCAGCTTGGAATTAAATTCACCCCTCCACTTT	CASSLELNSPLHF
TRBV5-1	.	TRBJ2-7	TRBD2	TGCGCCAGCAGCTTGAATATAGCGGGAGGGGTCTCCTACGAGCAGTACTTC	CASSLNIAGGVSYEQYF
TRBV5-1	.	TRBJ1-1	TRBD1	TGCGCCAGCAGCTTGGGGACAGGGGCTGAAGCTTTCTTT	CASSLGTGAEAFF
TRBV27	.	TRBJ1-1	TRBD1	TGTGCCAGCAGTTTGCAGGGACAGGTGAACACTGAAGCTTTCTTT	CASSLQGQVNTEAFF
TRBV5-1	few	TRBJ2-7	.	TGCGCCAGCAGCGGCGGGGTTGAGCAGTACTTC	CASSGGVEQYF
TRBV6-4	many	TRBJ1-6	.	TGTGCCAGCAGTGTCACAGAGAATTCACCCCTCCACTTT	CASSVTENSPLHF
TRBV4-1	.	TRBJ1-1	.	TGCGCCAGCAGCCAAGGTATCGACAAGAACACTGAAGCTTTCTTT	CASSQGIDKNTEAFF
TRBV5-1	.	TRBJ2-7	.	TGCGCCAGCAGACAGAAAGAAGGCCTTGTCGAGCAGTACTTC	CASRQKEGLVEQYF
TRBV27	.	TRBJ2-7	.	TGTGCCAGCAGTTTTTCGGACGAGCAGTACTTC	CASSFSDEQYF
TRBV6-4	.	TRBJ2-1	.	TGTGCCAGCAGTCCAGACTTCTACTACAATGAGCAGTTCTTC	CASSPDFYYNEQFF
TRBV29-1	.	TRBJ2-7	.	TGCAGCGTGGGTTGGGGGGGGCCCTACGAGCAGTACTTC	CSVGWGGPYEQYF
TRBV5-6	.	TRBJ2-1	.	TGTGTCAGCAGCTTGGTGGGTGGGCTGTTCTTC	CVSSLVGGLFF
TRBV7-2	few	TRBJ1-6	.	TGTGCCAGCAGCTTTGGCCCCCCGCAGGGCGGGTTTGCACCCCTCCACTTT	CASSFGPPQGGFAPLHF
TRBV27	.	TRBJ2-7	.	TGTGCCAGCAGTTTACAGGAAAACTACGAGCAGTACTTC	CASSLQENYEQYF
TRBV7-2	.	TRBJ1-1	.	TGTGCCAGCACCACCGGGCTGACTGAAGCTTTCTTT	CASTTGLTEAFF
TRBV30	.	TRBJ2-6	TRBD2	TGTGCCTGGATTCGGGGGAGGGCAAAGTCTGGGGCCAACGTCCTGACTTTC	CAWIRGRAKSGANVLTF